These T cell receptor beta chains were read from a single sample in a study of blood T cell repertoires in COVID-19. The table came from immunoSEQ multiplex PCR; TCRdb's copy has only in-frame clones and leaves some out. The table records 60,000 to 75,000 clones, around 87% of them present only once. The material sequenced was peripheral blood. All receptors derive from a man aged 70-80 years with active COVID-19. CDR3s include the opening cysteine and the closing phenylalanine or tryptophan. A D gene is named only where the DNA matches it firmly. The listing skips clone size in some rows; elsewhere it reads once, few, many or a size class.

D | size | J | V | CDR3 | DNA
NA | NA | TRBJ2-7 | TRBV27 | CASSRTVLYEQYF | TGTGCCAGCAGCAGGACAGTTCTCTACGAGCAGTACTTC
TRBD1 | NA | TRBJ1-1 | TRBV29-1 | CSVHRGGTEAFF | TGCAGCGTCCACAGGGGGGGGACTGAAGCTTTCTTT
TRBD2 | NA | TRBJ2-7 | TRBV29-1 | CSVVSGGREQYF | TGCAGCGTTGTATCGGGGGGTAGGGAGCAGTACTTC
TRBD2 | NA | TRBJ2-2 | TRBV29-1 | CSVGLAPNTGELFF | TGCAGCGTTGGACTAGCGCCGAACACCGGGGAGCTGTTTTTT
TRBD2 | NA | TRBJ2-3 | TRBV5-1 | CASSSGLAGGQDTQYF | TGCGCCAGCAGCTCCGGACTAGCGGGAGGTCAGGATACGCAGTATTTT
NA | NA | TRBJ2-4 | TRBV13 | CASSSTSSAGGIQYF | TGTGCCAGCAGCTCCACCTCGTCGGCCGGGGGCATTCAGTACTTC
TRBD2 | NA | TRBJ2-1 | TRBV28 | CASSSGGTSKANEQFF | TGTGCCAGCAGTTCCGGGGGGACTAGTAAGGCCAATGAGCAGTTCTTC
NA | NA | TRBJ2-1 | TRBV14 | CASSPQGNSYNEQFF | TGTGCCAGCAGCCCCCAGGGGAACTCCTACAATGAGCAGTTCTTC
NA | NA | TRBJ2-1 | TRBV21-1 | CASSTREREGPYNEQFF | TGTGCCAGCAGCACCCGAGAGCGGGAGGGCCCCTACAATGAGCAGTTCTTC
TRBD1 | NA | TRBJ2-2 | TRBV24-1 | CATSDPNRDSNTGELFF | TGTGCCACCAGTGATCCAAACCGGGACAGCAACACCGGGGAGCTGTTTTTT
TRBD1 | NA | TRBJ1-1 | TRBV5-1 | CASSLRQGAGEAFF | TGCGCCAGCAGCTTACGACAGGGGGCTGGCGAAGCTTTCTTT
NA | NA | TRBJ2-2 | TRBV27 | CASTPNGMAGRGGELFF | TGTGCCAGCACCCCGAATGGGATGGCAGGGCGAGGCGGGGAGCTGTTTTTT
TRBD1 | NA | TRBJ2-3 | TRBV12-5 | CASGPGDRATDTQYF | TGTGCTAGTGGTCCGGGGGACAGGGCCACAGATACGCAGTATTTT
TRBD1 | once | TRBJ2-5 | TRBV5-1 | CASTIQGQGTQYF | TGCGCCAGCACGATACAGGGGCAGGGGACCCAGTACTTC
NA | NA | TRBJ2-1 | TRBV5-1 | CASSPSTGTQMWQFF | TGCGCCAGCAGCCCCTCGACAGGCACACAAATGTGGCAGTTCTTC
TRBD2 | NA | TRBJ2-5 | TRBV5-1 | CASSFNSGPQETQYF | TGCGCCAGCAGCTTCAATAGCGGGCCCCAAGAGACCCAGTACTTC
NA | NA | TRBJ1-2 | TRBV29-1 | CSVGQAGRPAGGYTF | TGCAGCGTTGGCCAAGCCGGCCGACCCGCGGGTGGCTACACCTTC
TRBD2 | NA | TRBJ2-5 | TRBV4-2 | CASSQEGRTSGGQETQYF | TGTGCCAGCAGCCAAGAGGGGCGGACTAGCGGGGGTCAAGAGACCCAGTACTTC
NA | NA | TRBJ2-1 | TRBV7-2 | CASELSSLGRSGEQFF | TGTGCCAGCGAGCTTTCGTCTCTCGGGAGATCGGGTGAGCAGTTCTTC
TRBD2 | NA | TRBJ2-3 | TRBV6-6 | CASSRRGPSGLAGSGGGGPAAQYF | TGTGCCAGCAGTCGAAGGGGACCCTCAGGACTAGCGGGCAGTGGGGGAGGCGGCCCGGCCGCGCAGTATTTT
NA | NA | TRBJ2-7 | TRBV15 | CATSSWGQTGEGGEQYF | TGTGCCACCAGCTCCTGGGGGCAGACAGGGGAGGGGGGCGAGCAGTACTTC
TRBD1 | few | TRBJ2-2 | TRBV30 | CAYGQGNTGELFF | TGTGCTTACGGACAGGGGAACACCGGGGAGCTGTTTTTT
TRBD1 | NA | TRBJ2-7 | TRBV11-3 | CASSNRQGATYEQYF | TGTGCCAGCAGCAATCGACAGGGGGCAACCTACGAGCAGTACTTC
TRBD1 | NA | TRBJ1-5 | TRBV11-3 | CARPRTGDQPQHF | TGTGCCAGACCACGGACAGGCGATCAGCCCCAGCATTTT
NA | NA | TRBJ2-5 | TRBV9 | CASSVGGRNQETQYF | TGTGCCAGCAGCGTAGGCGGGCGGAACCAAGAGACCCAGTACTTC
TRBD2 | NA | TRBJ2-1 | TRBV7-8 | CASSPLAGGGGEQFF | TGTGCCAGCAGCCCACTAGCGGGAGGTGGGGGTGAGCAGTTCTTC
NA | NA | TRBJ2-2 | TRBV9 | CASSAGVTGSGELFF | TGTGCCAGCAGCGCAGGAGTCACGGGGTCCGGGGAGCTGTTTTTT
NA | few | TRBJ2-3 | TRBV7-2 | CASSPVGADTQYF | TGTGCCAGCAGCCCAGTGGGAGCAGATACGCAGTATTTT